This T cell receptor beta chain was captured by sequencing in a study of shared clonotypes between healthy human individuals. Overall study findings and caveats: The genetic and exposure-history diversity represented was limited by few donors.

Donors comprised only Caucasian adults living in Nashville, Tennessee. The data were produced by immunoSEQ multiplex PCR, yet TCRdb's version contains in-frame clones alone and is incomplete. The repertoire has about 1 million clones, around 82% of them found once; the top ten carry 0.52%. Comments on this clone: Its specificity is not known. Other nucleotide sequences from this sample produce the same CDR3.

The specimen was memory CD4+ T cells from PBMCs. Subset meaning: CD45RA-negative fraction. This receptor was obtained from a man aged 18 to 29 in good health. Some clones in this sample may be carry-over from other donors' samples.

Written as DNA, the CDR3 is TGCGCCAGCAGCTTAACGCAGGGGAACACTGAAGCTTTCTTT. The encoded protein is CASSLTQGNTEAFF. The J gene is TRBJ1-1, the V gene TRBV5-1, with a possible D match to TRBD1 (5 bases). Per germline, CDR1 SGHRS and CDR2 YFSETQ. The CDR3 covers 14 residues. V dropped 2 bases and J dropped 1 base, with 9 bases sitting between them.